Here is one T cell receptor beta chain with its context. Its specific antigen is unknown. Base quality data are lacking; no much larger clone is found one base away. At the junction V is shortened by 8 bases and J by 3 bases, with 11 bases in between. Sequences GTSNPN (CDR1) and SVGIG (CDR2) are obtained from the germline V gene (reference sequence). The CDR3 spans 12 residues, from the cysteine through the phenylalanine. Kept here is only the CDR3 DNA, which spans 36 bases and is read in frame from base 1. The data were taken from a study of response to subunit inactivated influenza vaccine (dated by TCRdb to 2016 to 2019). Some background on the complete study: The study used deep quantitative T cell receptor repertoire profiling to track responses to a trivalent subunit inactivated influenza vaccine. Summary of the overall study and its limitations: It was suggested by the authors that each seasonal influenza vaccination may recruit only a limited number of new T cells.

Library generation was performed with RT-PCR. Instrument used: Illumina HiSeq 2500. TCRdb itself trimmed the public reads at Q25 with fastp, ran MiXCR and retained productive beta chains. Every CDR3 protein is listed once, alongside the most common genes and DNA of its rows. The sample table records approximately 200,000 distinct CDR3 sequences; 14% of these occur just once. 20% to 30% of the sample rests with the top ten. This chain joins TRBV30 to TRBJ2-1; no confident D gene assignment can be made. This specimen was CD8+ T cells sorted from PBMCs, taken roughly 5 days after vaccination. The receptor comes from a man aged 50 to 59 who received an inactivated influenza vaccine. Donor details come from another sample of the same person, matched by shared clones. Here the CDR3 is given as CAAGKNYNEQFF. The DNA reads TGTGCCGCTGGGAAAAACTACAATGAGCAGTTCTTC.